This T cell receptor (beta chain) was recorded in a study of blood T cells in healthy people across ages (dated by TCRdb to the mid-2010s). With respect to the entire study: In model experiments, template switching captured about one uniquely barcoded TCR beta cDNA molecule for every two T cells. The study measured age-related changes in TCR beta repertoire diversity using deep sequencing normalized with unique cDNA molecular identifiers. The donors were divided into four age groups: young (average approximately 17 years), middle-aged (approximately 39), aged (roughly 60) and long-lived (82). To avoid experimental bias, donors of different ages were randomly spread across the sequencing lanes. Two additional independent replicas of 1 million unique cDNA reads from the same blood draw were analyzed for two donors (one aged 18 to 30 and one aged 80 or older).

Donors were 30 to 45 systemically healthy Caucasian individuals from Russia aged roughly 6 to 90 years. Around 10 milliliters of peripheral blood were drawn from each donor into EDTA-treated Vacutainer tubes. Ficoll-Paque density-gradient centrifugation was used to isolate PBMCs, with at least 6.5 million per sample. Total RNA was extracted from PBMCs with Trizol reagent, with at least 6 micrograms obtained per sample. For every donor, flow cytometry on a PBMC aliquot measured the percentage of naive CD45RAhigh/CD27high T cells. Only a few counts were recorded for this clonotype. The antigen it recognizes is unknown. The sample holds no much larger clone one base away, and base qualities are not on file. Library preparation was by 5' RACE. Sequencing took place on an Illumina HiSeq 2500. A second PCR of roughly 7 to 12 cycles was performed with a sample-barcoded 5' primer and a J-beta primer mix. Each TCR beta cDNA molecule received a unique molecular identifier from a template-switch 5' adaptor carrying 12 random nucleotides. Each sample yielded at least 3 million CDR3-containing paired-end reads. All of the RNA was converted into first-strand cDNA using the Mint cDNA synthesis kit, with a TRBC-specific oligonucleotide serving as the primer. All cDNA was treated with uracil-DNA glycosylase and then went through a first 18-cycle PCR with the universal primers M1SS and BC2_uni_R. Concerning the study's data processing: For normalization, 1 million high-quality reads, each with a distinct molecular identifier, were randomly selected from each sample. Instead of being binned into consensus sequences, reads that shared molecular identifiers were thrown out. MiTCR, with a Q25 quality threshold and the strictest error-elimination algorithm, was used for CDR3 identification, clonotype clustering and error correction. A nonparametric unseen species model with Euler transformation was used to estimate a lower bound on total TCR beta diversity. The raw public data were reprocessed by TCRdb itself: fastp quality trimming at Q25, MiXCR clonotype calling, in-frame beta chains only. Every CDR3 protein is listed once, alongside the most common genes and DNA of its rows. The V and J calls shown here were made by TCRdb, not taken from the authors' results. The sample table lists about 580,000 distinct CDR3 sequences, around 48% of them with a count of one. In total, the top ten clones hold 20% to 25% of the sample.

The research as a whole found: Because donor CMV infection status was unknown, age-related changes in expanded clonotypes were potentially confounded. The percentage of naive T cells measured by flow cytometry correlated strongly with observed TCR beta diversity. Compared with the aged group, the long-lived group had more naive CD4+ T cells, fewer expanded clones and increased TCR diversity, suggesting age selection. As age increased, observed TCR beta diversity per million T cells dropped in a roughly linear way, and a significant reduction was already evident by age 40. Because profiling used bulk unsorted PBMCs, naive and antigen-experienced compartments could not be compared conclusively. Estimates of total diversity based on one million sequenced T cells were considered lower bounds and underestimates.

The CDR3 has 13 amino acids, counting the end cysteine and phenylalanine. Solely the CDR3 DNA is kept, with 39 bases framed from the first base. Per the germline V gene, MNHEY is the CDR1 and SVGEGT is the CDR2. V is cut by 2 bases and J by 8 bases, and the space between the germline ends is 12 bases. The V and J genes are TRBV6-2 or TRBV6-3 and TRBJ1-2; the D gene lacks a confident call. The sample consisted of blood. The TCR sequence derives from an elderly man in good health. In nucleotides, the sequence is TGTGCCAGCAGTTACGAATCTCCGAAGGGCTACACCTTC. Translated, this is CASSYESPKGYTF.